Following are 18 T cell receptor beta chains from one sample sequenced in a study of blood T cell repertoires in COVID-19. Data came from immunoSEQ multiplex PCR; TCRdb stores just in-frame clones and leaves some out. This sample has some 38,000 clones, with about 85% found just once. Sequences were obtained from peripheral blood. The receptors come from a middle-aged man with active COVID-19.

The V gene is TRBV14, the J gene TRBJ1-2; D is ambiguous. V lost 1 base and J 4 bases, leaving 7 bases between the germline ends. The CDR3 has 13 residues. Germline loops: CDR1 SGHDN, CDR2 FVKESK. CDR3 protein: CASSQVPSYGYTF. The CDR3 DNA is TGTGCCAGCAGCCAAGTCCCCAGCTATGGCTACACCTTC.

On this clone itself: Other DNA sequences in this sample translate to the same CDR3. V gene TRBV4-3 combines with J gene TRBJ1-1; a possible D gene is TRBD1 (6 bases). The germline V and J ends were trimmed by 0 bases and 0 bases, with 11 bases remaining between them. This CDR3 region has 16 residues. Germline V lookup: CDR1 LGHNA, CDR2 YSLEER. DNA for the CDR3: TGCGCCAGCAGCCAAGACAGTCAGGGGATGAACACTGAAGCTTTCTTT. Translating it yields CASSQDSQGMNTEAFF.

The chain couples TRBV18 to TRBJ2-1; D not certain. The CDR3 has 12 residues. Trimming left V 3 bases short and J 8 bases short, with 8 bases between. Germline-derived CDR1 and CDR2 are KGHSH and LQKENI. The CDR3 loop is CASSPLGDEQFF. As DNA, the CDR3 is TGTGCCAGCTCACCGTTAGGAGATGAGCAGTTCTTC.

The V gene is TRBV2, the J gene TRBJ2-2; 7 bases fit TRBD1. V trimming: 5 bases; J trimming: 2 bases; junction bases outside the gene matches: 8. The CDR3 runs to 16 residues. Germline V lookup: CDR1 SNHLY, CDR2 FYNNEI. In nucleotides, the CDR3 is TGTGCCAGCAGTCTCACTAGGGGGCCCAACACCGGGGAGCTGTTTTTT. Amino acids: CASSLTRGPNTGELFF.

This clone has more than one count but fewer than ten. This chain joins TRBV5-1 and TRBJ2-7; no firm D call. CDR1 SGHRS and CDR2 YFSETQ come from the germline V gene. CDR3 length: 12 residues. V was shortened by 4 bases and J by 2 bases, with 7 bases between the two germline ends. The chain's CDR3 is CASSLDTYEQYF. The DNA of the CDR3 is TGCGCCAGCAGCCTCGACACCTACGAGCAGTACTTC.

The chain has TRBV5-6 and TRBJ2-3, with 9 bases fitting TRBD1. Germline V lookup: CDR1 SGHDT, CDR2 YYEEEE. The CDR3 runs to 16 residues. J was trimmed by 0 bases and V by 1 base; bases with no gene match: 3. The CDR3 loop reads CASSLRGTGSTDTQYF. CDR3 DNA sequence: TGTGCCAGCAGCTTGAGGGGGACAGGGAGCACAGATACGCAGTATTTT. The full variable domain, its missing parts supplied by reference TRBV5-6 and TRBJ2-3, is DAGVTQSPTHLIKTRGQQVTLRCSPKSGHDTVSWYQQALGQGPQFIFQYYEEEERQRGNFPDRFSGHQFPNYSSELNVNALLLGDSALYLCASSLRGTGSTDTQYFGPGTRLTVL.

The chain carries TRBV5-1 and TRBJ1-5; the D gene is possibly TRBD1 (6 bases). In germline, CDR1 is SGHRS, CDR2 YFSETQ. V was trimmed by 2 bases and J by 3 bases, leaving 12 bases between them. The CDR3 has 15 residues. CDR3: CASSFKGGVNQPQHF. In DNA, the CDR3 is TGCGCCAGCAGCTTTAAGGGGGGGGTCAATCAGCCCCAGCATTTT.

This clone was detected once. This sequence joins TRBV10-3 and TRBJ1-2; tentatively, D is TRBD1 (5 bases). V lost 4 bases to trimming and J lost 4 bases, with 13 bases between them. Germline lookup yields CDR1 ENHRY and CDR2 SYGVKD. The length of the CDR3 is 14 residues. The CDR3 nucleotides are TGTGCCATCAGTGTGGGGCCTGTTGGCTATGGCTACACCTTC. Amino acids: CAISVGPVGYGYTF.

The J gene is TRBJ1-2, the V gene TRBV6-6; 8 nucleotides align to TRBD1. After removal of 2 bases from V and 3 bases from J, the junction contained 2 bases not matched to a gene. CDR3 length: 14 amino acids. The germline V gene has CDR1 MNHNY and CDR2 SVGAGI (reference sequence). CDR3 in amino acids: CASSYPDRDYGYTF. CDR3 bases: TGTGCCAGCAGTTACCCGGACAGGGACTATGGCTACACCTTC.

This clone appeared once. The J gene is TRBJ1-6, the V gene TRBV19, with 8 positions matching TRBD1. Per germline, CDR1 LNHDA and CDR2 SQIVND (reference sequence). J gave up 5 bases and V 7 bases, and 7 bases lay outside the gene matches. This CDR3 is built from 15 residues. The DNA for the CDR3 is TGTGCCAGTACGAAAGGACAGGGAGATAATTCACCCCTCCACTTT. This encodes CASTKGQGDNSPLHF.

The chain joins TRBV7-6 to TRBJ1-2; weak D call: TRBD1 (6 bases). CDR1 and CDR2 (germline): SGHVS, FNYEAQ. Trimming pared 5 bases from V and 7 bases from J, leaving 14 bases between. The CDR3 runs 13 residues. In DNA, the CDR3 is TGTGCCAGCAGCAATACAGGGCTGGGTGGCTACACCTTC. The encoded protein is CASSNTGLGGYTF.

The chain is built from TRBV5-1 and TRBJ1-1, with D perhaps matching TRBD1 (5 bases). The CDR3 spans 16 residues. The germline V and J ends were trimmed by 0 bases and 6 bases, with 18 bases remaining between them. The V gene's germline CDR1 is SGHRS and CDR2 YFSETQ. For the CDR3, the DNA is TGCGCCAGCAGCTTGGCCACGAGATCAGGGTTGGCTGAAGCTTTCTTT. It codes for CASSLATRSGLAEAFF.

The rearrangement links TRBV27 to TRBJ1-4; TRBD1 agrees at 7 bases. V shed 4 bases, J shed 5 bases, and the junction held 7 bases outside the gene matches. Germline V gene sequence: CDR1 MNHEY, CDR2 SMNVEV (reference sequence). The CDR3 consists of 15 residues. CDR3 residues: CASSSGQALNEKLFF. The CDR3 nucleotides are TGTGCCAGCAGTTCTGGACAGGCCCTAAATGAAAAACTGTTTTTT.

The chain uses TRBV5-6 and TRBJ1-1; 9 nucleotides line up with TRBD1. Germline values: CDR1 SGHDT, CDR2 YYEEEE. V lost 0 bases and J lost 0; bases outside the gene matches: 3. The CDR3 spans 16 residues. CDR3 loop: CASSLGDRALNTEAFF. In DNA, the CDR3 is TGTGCCAGCAGCTTGGGGGACAGGGCACTGAACACTGAAGCTTTCTTT.

This sequence joins TRBV19 and TRBJ2-7; 9 bases line up with TRBD1. CDR1 and CDR2 from the germline V gene are LNHDA and SQIVND (reference sequence). The junction had 6 bases not matched to a gene; V was cut back by 3 bases and J by 6 bases. The CDR3 loop spans 14 amino acids. This CDR3 is CASSIRGQGGEQYF. CDR3 DNA: TGTGCCAGTAGTATTAGGGGACAGGGAGGCGAGCAGTACTTC.

The chain recombines TRBV14 with TRBJ2-3; D possibly corresponds to TRBD2 (5 bases). The ends were cut back, 5 bases at V and 0 bases at J, with 12 bases in the middle. Looked up from germline, CDR1 is SGHDN and CDR2 is FVKESK. This CDR3 contains 15 residues. The CDR3 nucleotides read TGTGCCAGCAGCAAGACTAAACTTAGCACAGATACGCAGTATTTT. Amino acid sequence: CASSKTKLSTDTQYF.

The V gene is TRBV10-3, the J gene TRBJ1-1, with TRBD1 matching 8 bases. With 8 bases clipped from V and 3 bases from J, the junction kept 11 bases outside the gene matches. Germline assignment: CDR1 ENHRY and CDR2 SYGVKD. This CDR3 spans 15 amino acids. This CDR3 reads CAIQNAGGADTEAFF. The CDR3 DNA follows: TGTGCCATCCAAAACGCAGGGGGCGCCGACACTGAAGCTTTCTTT.

J is TRBJ2-1 and V is TRBV6-2 or TRBV6-3; 11 nucleotides match TRBD2. This CDR3 is built from 15 residues. Germline CDR1 MNHEY, CDR2 SVGEGT. J gave up 13 bases and V 2 bases, and 10 bases lay outside the gene matches. The CDR3 sequence is CASSYAGTSGGVQFF. CDR3 nucleotides: TGTGCCAGCAGTTACGCCGGGACTAGCGGAGGCGTTCAGTTCTTC.